This T cell receptor (beta chain) was identified in a study of T cells in Graves' hyperthyroidism and ophthalmopathy. This clonotype was observed a handful of times. Researchers took RNA transcripts and amplified the TCR beta CDR3 regions from them. With the HTBI primer set, the TCR CDR3 went through a first round of RT-PCR. TCRdb used MiXCR to reprocess the multiplex PCR reads, holding one entry per CDR3 protein. The sample carries 350,000 to 400,000 distinct CDR3 sequences, about 15% recorded once. The PBMCs were taken from around 9 ml of fresh peripheral blood. Germline assignment: CDR1 SNHLY and CDR2 FYNNEI. The trim removed 4 bases at V and 7 bases at J, leaving 10 bases unmatched. CDR3 length: 15 amino acids.

The rearrangement links TRBV2 to TRBJ1-2; 9 bases line up with TRBD1. The TCR originated in a woman between 55 and 75 years old with Graves' hyperthyroidism. Material for sequencing was blood. The CDR3 DNA follows: TGTGCCAGCAGTGCTACTTCCGGGACAGGGAGTGGCTACACCTTC. Amino acids: CASSATSGTGSGYTF.